This TCR beta chain derives from a study of OX40 agonist ivuxolimab in advanced cancers. Across the whole study: Mean age about 60 years, range roughly 20 to 85; roughly 82% male. Study results and limitations: Low clonal expansion, among the lowest seen, marked partial responders at 0.1-3.0 mg/kg.

The CDR3 has 13 amino acids. Trimming pared 9 bases from V and 0 bases from J, leaving 9 bases between. CDR1 and CDR2 (germline): LNHNV, YYDKDF (reference sequence). About this clone: The antigen is unknown.

Method: immunoSEQ multiplex PCR; TCRdb's copy keeps in-frame clones and lacks some. This table holds around 60,000 clones, approximately 78% found once. This sample comprised CD4+ or CD8+ T cells sorted from blood, obtained in a trial of the OX40 agonist ivuxolimab. This TCR was sampled from an adult with an advanced solid tumor such as melanoma, head and neck, liver or kidney cancer. The chain employs TRBV15 and TRBJ1-3; D unclear. CDR3: CATGFHSGNTIYF. DNA for the CDR3: TGTGCCACAGGGTTTCACTCTGGAAACACCATATATTTT.